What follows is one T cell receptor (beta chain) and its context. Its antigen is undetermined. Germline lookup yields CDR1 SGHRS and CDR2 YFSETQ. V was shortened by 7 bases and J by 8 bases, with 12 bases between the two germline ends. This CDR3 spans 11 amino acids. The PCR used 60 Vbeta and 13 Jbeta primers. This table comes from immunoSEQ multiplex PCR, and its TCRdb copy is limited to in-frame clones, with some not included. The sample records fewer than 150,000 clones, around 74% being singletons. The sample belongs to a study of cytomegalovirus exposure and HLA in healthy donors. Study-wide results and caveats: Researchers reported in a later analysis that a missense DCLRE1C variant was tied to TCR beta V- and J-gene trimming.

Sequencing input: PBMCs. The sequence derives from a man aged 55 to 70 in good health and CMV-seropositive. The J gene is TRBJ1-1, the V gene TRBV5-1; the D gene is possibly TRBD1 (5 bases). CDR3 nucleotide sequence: TGCGCCAGCCGGGGGGAGGCCGAAGCTTTCTTT. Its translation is CASRGEAEAFF.